This T cell receptor (beta chain) appears in the sequencing data of a study of cytomegalovirus exposure and HLA in healthy donors. Worth noting for this clone: Its target is unknown.

60 Vbeta and 13 Jbeta primers were used in PCR. Authors' processing steps: Tens of millions of unique TCR beta chains, roughly 11 million shared, were counted in a later analysis. This table comes from immunoSEQ multiplex PCR, and its TCRdb copy is limited to in-frame clones, with some not included. V and J calls plus clone size are reproduced from that table; the DNA served to infer D and trimming. The sample has about 180,000 clones; 82% are singletons. Study results and caveats: Differences between HLA loci emerged in a later analysis of TCR association rates, with DRB1 most and HLA-C fewest. In a later analysis, compared with equally common non-associated chains, HLA-associated beta chains were more expanded. As confirmed in vitro, three CMV-associated chains were specific for CMV antigens.

V was trimmed by 3 bases and J by 4 bases, leaving 9 bases between them. The CDR3 is 13 amino acids. Germline V CDR1 and CDR2: MDHEN, SYDVKM. Sequenced: PBMCs. V is TRBV28 and J is TRBJ1-2; D call uncertain. The clonotype comes from a man in his forties or fifties in good health and CMV-seronegative. The CDR3 nucleotides are TGTGCCAGCAGTTTCAGATCCAGCTATGGCTACACCTTC. Protein: CASSFRSSYGYTF.